This T cell receptor beta chain was identified during a study of shared clonotypes between healthy human individuals. A word on this clone: Its antigen is undetermined.

Study findings and constraints: The study found lower generation probabilities in non-shared clonotypes than in those shared by all four donors. Owing to a small donor count, the genetic and exposure-history diversity represented was limited. Even with large depth, rarefaction showed that sorted-subset sequencing was incomplete.

CD45RO-negative CD8 cells positively selected for CCR7 made up the naive population, which excluded terminally differentiated effector memory CD45RA+ cells. Around 220 ng DNA, approximately 30,000 T cell genomes, went into each sorted-subset replicate PCR. Sequencing used immunoSEQ multiplex PCR; TCRdb keeps in-frame clones, though not all of them. The repertoire includes hundreds of thousands of clones, 85% to 95% of them detected once, and 0.11% sits in the top ten. This CDR3 has 15 residues. CDR1 is SEHNR and CDR2 is FQNEAQ in the germline V gene (reference sequence). V dropped 8 bases and J dropped 2 bases, with 19 bases sitting between them.

The chain uses TRBV7-9 and TRBJ2-7; possibly TRBD2 for D (6 bases). The sequence was obtained from a woman aged 25 to 39 in good health. Sequencing was performed on naive CD8+ T cells sorted from blood. The CDR3 DNA is TGTGCCAGCGCTCAGGGCCAGCGGGTGCCCTACGAGCAGTACTTC. Amino acid sequence: CASAQGQRVPYEQYF.